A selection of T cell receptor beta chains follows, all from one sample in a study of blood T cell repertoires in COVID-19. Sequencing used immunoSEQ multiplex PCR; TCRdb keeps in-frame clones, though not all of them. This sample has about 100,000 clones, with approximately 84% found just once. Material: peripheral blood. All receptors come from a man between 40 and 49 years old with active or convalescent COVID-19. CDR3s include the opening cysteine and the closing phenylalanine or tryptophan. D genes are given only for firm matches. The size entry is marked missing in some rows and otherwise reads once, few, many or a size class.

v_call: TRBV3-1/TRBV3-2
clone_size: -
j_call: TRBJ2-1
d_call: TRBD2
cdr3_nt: TGTGCCAGCAGCCATAGCGGGGGCCCCTCCTACAATGAGCAGTTCTTC
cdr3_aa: CASSHSGGPSYNEQFF

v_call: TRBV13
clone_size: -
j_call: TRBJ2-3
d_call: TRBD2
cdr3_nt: TGTGCCAGCAGCTGGAAGACTAGCGGGGGGGCCCCAGATACGCAGTATTTT
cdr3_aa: CASSWKTSGGAPDTQYF

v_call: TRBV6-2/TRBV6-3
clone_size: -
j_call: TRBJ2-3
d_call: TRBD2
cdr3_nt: TGTGCCAGCAGTCCAGCGGGGGGGCCAGATACGCAGTATTTT
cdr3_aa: CASSPAGGPDTQYF

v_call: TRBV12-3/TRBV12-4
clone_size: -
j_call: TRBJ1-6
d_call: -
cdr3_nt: TGTGCCAGCAGTTTGAACAGTAATTCACCCCTCCACTTT
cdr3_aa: CASSLNSNSPLHF

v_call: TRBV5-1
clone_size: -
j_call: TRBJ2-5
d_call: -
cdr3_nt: TGCGCCAGCAGCTCCGCCTTAGGGGGGGGGTCTGAGACCCAGTACTTC
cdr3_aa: CASSSALGGGSETQYF

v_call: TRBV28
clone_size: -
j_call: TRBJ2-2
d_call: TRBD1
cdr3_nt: TGTGCCAGCAGCCGACAGGGGGTCGGGGAGCTGTTTTTT
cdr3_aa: CASSRQGVGELFF

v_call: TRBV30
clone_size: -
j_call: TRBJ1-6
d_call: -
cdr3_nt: TGTGCCTCCACAGGGAATTCACCCCTCCACTTT
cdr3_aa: CASTGNSPLHF

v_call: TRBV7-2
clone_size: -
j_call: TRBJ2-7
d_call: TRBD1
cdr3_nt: TGTGCCAGCAGACCACCTAACAGGGGCGAGCAGTACTTC
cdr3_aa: CASRPPNRGEQYF

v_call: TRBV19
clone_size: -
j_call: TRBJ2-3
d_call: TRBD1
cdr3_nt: TGTGCCAGTAGTACCTCGACAGGGGGCGGCACAGATACGCAGTATTTT
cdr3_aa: CASSTSTGGGTDTQYF

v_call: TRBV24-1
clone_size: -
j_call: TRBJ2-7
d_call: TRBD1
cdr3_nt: TGTGCCACCAGTGTAGGACAGGGTGGCTACGAGCAGTACTTC
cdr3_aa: CATSVGQGGYEQYF

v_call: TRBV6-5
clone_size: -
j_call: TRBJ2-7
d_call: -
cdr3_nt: TGTGCCAGCACTCTTAAGGGGACACCAACCTACGAGCAGTACTTC
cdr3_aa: CASTLKGTPTYEQYF

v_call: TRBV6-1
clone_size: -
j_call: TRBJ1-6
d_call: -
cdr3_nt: TGTGCCAGCAGTGAAGTGGCGTCGGCGGGGGGCAGTTCACCCCTCCACTTT
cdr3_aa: CASSEVASAGGSSPLHF

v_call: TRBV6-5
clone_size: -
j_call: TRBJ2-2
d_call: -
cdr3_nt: TGTGCCAGCGGGGCGTATCCCGGGGAGCTGTTTTTT
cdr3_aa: CASGAYPGELFF

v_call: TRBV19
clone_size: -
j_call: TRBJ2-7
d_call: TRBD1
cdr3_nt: TGTGCCAGCAACTCCGGGACAGGGGTCAGCGAGCAGTACTTC
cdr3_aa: CASNSGTGVSEQYF

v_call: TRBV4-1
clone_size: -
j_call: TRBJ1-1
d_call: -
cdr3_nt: TGCGCCAGCAGCCAATTCGGGGGGCACGGTTTCTTT
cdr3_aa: CASSQFGGHGFF

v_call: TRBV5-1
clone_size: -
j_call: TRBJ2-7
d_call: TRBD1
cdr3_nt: TGCGCCAGCAGGGACAGGACCCCCAGCCTTACCTACGAGCAGTACTTC
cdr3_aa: CASRDRTPSLTYEQYF

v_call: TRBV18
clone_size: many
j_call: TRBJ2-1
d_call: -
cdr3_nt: TGTGCCAGCTCACCACCGCAGGGCCTACAGGAGCAGTTCTTC
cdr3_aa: CASSPPQGLQEQFF

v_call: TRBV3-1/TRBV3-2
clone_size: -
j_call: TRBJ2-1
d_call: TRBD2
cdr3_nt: TGTGCCAGCAGACCGACTAGCGGGAGCTACAATGAGCAGTTCTTC
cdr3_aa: CASRPTSGSYNEQFF

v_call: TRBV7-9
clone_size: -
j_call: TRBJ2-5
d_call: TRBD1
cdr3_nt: TGTGCCAGCAGCTTGTTGACAGGGTGGTTGGAGACCCAGTACTTC
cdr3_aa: CASSLLTGWLETQYF

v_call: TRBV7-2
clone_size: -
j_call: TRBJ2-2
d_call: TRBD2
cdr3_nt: TGTGCCAGCAGCTTGGGACTAGCGGGGGGGCCGACCGGGGAGCTGTTTTTT
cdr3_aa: CASSLGLAGGPTGELFF

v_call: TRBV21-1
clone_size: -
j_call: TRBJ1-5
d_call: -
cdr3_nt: TGTGCCAGATACAGGGGGTGGGATCAGCCCCAGCATTTT
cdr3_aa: CARYRGWDQPQHF

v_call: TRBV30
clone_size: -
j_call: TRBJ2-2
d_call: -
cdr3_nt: TGTGCCTGGAGTGAATATCTGAACACCGGGGAGCTGTTTTTT
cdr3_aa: CAWSEYLNTGELFF

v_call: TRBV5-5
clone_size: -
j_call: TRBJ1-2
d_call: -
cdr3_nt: TGTGCCAGCAGCTTCGATTACGTCGGGGCTAACTATGGCTACACCTTC
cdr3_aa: CASSFDYVGANYGYTF

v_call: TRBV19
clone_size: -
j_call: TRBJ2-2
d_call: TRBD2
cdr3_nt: TGTGCCAGTATGGCTGCTAGCGGGGGGGCGTTGGGTACCGGGGAGCTGTTTTTT
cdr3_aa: CASMAASGGALGTGELFF

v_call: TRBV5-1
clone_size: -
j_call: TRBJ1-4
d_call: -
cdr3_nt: TGCGCCAGCAGCTTACAGGGTGCAACTAATGAAAAACTGTTTTTT
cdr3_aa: CASSLQGATNEKLFF

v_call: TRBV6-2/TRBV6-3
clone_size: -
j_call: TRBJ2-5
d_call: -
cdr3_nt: TGTGCCAGCAGTTCTCGACTCCAAGAGACCCAGTACTTC
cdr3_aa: CASSSRLQETQYF

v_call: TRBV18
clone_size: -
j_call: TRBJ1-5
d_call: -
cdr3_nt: TGTGCCAGCTCACGGGGAGCGCAACCGAGCAATCAGCCCCAGCATTTT
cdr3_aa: CASSRGAQPSNQPQHF

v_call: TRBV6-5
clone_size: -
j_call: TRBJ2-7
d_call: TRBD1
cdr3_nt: TGTGCCAGCAGCCTAGACAGGGCATATCCCTACGAGCAGTACTTC
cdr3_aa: CASSLDRAYPYEQYF

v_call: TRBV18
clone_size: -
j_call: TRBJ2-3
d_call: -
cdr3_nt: TGTGCCAGCTCACCACAGAGACAGTCTATTTACACAGATACGCAGTATTTT
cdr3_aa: CASSPQRQSIYTDTQYF

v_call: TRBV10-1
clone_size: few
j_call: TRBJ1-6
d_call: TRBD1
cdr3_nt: TGCGCCAGCAGTGAGTCTACAGGGGGTAATTCACCCCTCCACTTT
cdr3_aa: CASSESTGGNSPLHF

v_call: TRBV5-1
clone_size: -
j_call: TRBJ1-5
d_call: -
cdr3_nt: TGCGCCAGCAGCCTCGGCGAGGGCAATCAGCCCCAGCATTTT
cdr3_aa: CASSLGEGNQPQHF

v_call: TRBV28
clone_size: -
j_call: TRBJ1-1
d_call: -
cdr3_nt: TGTGCCAGCAGTTCCCAGGGTCTCCGCACTGAAGCTTTCTTT
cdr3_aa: CASSSQGLRTEAFF

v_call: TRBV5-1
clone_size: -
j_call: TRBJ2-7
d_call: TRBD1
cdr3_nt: TGCGCCAGCAGCTTGGCGGGACAGGGGGACGAGCAGTACTTC
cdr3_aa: CASSLAGQGDEQYF

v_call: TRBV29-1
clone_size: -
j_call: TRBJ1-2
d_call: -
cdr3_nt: TGCAGCGCCCGAGGGGAGGTCATCTATGGCTACACCTTC
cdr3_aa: CSARGEVIYGYTF

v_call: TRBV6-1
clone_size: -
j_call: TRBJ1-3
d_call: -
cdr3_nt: TGTGCCAGCAGTGAATCTAGTGCAGGGGCTGGAAACACCATATATTTT
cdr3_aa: CASSESSAGAGNTIYF

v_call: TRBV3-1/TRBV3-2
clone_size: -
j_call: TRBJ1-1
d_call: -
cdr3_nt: TGTGCCAGCAGGTTACAGGGACCGGCTTTCTTT
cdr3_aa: CASRLQGPAFF

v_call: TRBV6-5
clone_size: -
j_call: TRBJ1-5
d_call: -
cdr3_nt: TGTGCCAGCAGTAAATCACAGACTAGCAATCAGCCCCAGCATTTT
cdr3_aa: CASSKSQTSNQPQHF

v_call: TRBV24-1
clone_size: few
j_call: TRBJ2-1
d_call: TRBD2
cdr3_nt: TGTGCCACCAGTGATCCTCAGGCCCGGGGGGGAGTCGATGAGCAGTTCTTC
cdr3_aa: CATSDPQARGGVDEQFF

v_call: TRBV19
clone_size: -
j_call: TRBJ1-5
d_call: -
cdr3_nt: TGTGCCAGTAGTATAGATAGAAGCCCAGGGAACCCCCAGCATTTT
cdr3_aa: CASSIDRSPGNPQHF

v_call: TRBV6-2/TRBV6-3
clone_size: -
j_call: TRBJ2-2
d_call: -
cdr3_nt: TGTGCCAGCAGTTTATCGGCCGGGGAGCTGTTTTTT
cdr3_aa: CASSLSAGELFF

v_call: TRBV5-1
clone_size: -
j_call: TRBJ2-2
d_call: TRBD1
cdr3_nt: TGCGCCAGCAGCTTAGGTCGACAGGGGGCGGCCGGGGAGCTGTTTTTT
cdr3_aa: CASSLGRQGAAGELFF

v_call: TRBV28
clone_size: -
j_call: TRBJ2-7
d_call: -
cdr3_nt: TGTGCCAGCAGTTTGTGGGGGGGCATGGGCGAGCAGTACTTC
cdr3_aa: CASSLWGGMGEQYF

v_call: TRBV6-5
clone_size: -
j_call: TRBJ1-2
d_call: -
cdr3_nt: TGTGCCAGCAGTTACGGTCAGGGGACCTATGGCTACACCTTC
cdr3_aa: CASSYGQGTYGYTF

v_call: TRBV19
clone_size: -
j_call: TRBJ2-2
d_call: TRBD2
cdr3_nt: TGTGCCAGTAGACTAGAGGCGGGGGGGAACACCGGGGAGCTGTTTTTT
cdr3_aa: CASRLEAGGNTGELFF

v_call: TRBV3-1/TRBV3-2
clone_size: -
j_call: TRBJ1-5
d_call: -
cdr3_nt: TGTGCCAGCAGCCAAGGAAGTCAGAGCAATCAGCCCCAGCATTTT
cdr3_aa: CASSQGSQSNQPQHF

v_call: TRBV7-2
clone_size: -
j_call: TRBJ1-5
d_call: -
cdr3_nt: TGTGCCAGCAGCTTAAGACAGATTAGCAATCAGCCCCAGCATTTT
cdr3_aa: CASSLRQISNQPQHF

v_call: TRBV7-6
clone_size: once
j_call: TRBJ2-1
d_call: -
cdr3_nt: TGTGCCAGCAGCTTACGAGGTCCAGCAGACAATGAGCAGTTCTTC
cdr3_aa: CASSLRGPADNEQFF

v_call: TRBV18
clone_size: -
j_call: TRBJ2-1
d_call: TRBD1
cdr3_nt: TGTGCCAGCTCACCTGGACAGGGGGGGAACTACAATGAGCAGTTCTTC
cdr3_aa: CASSPGQGGNYNEQFF

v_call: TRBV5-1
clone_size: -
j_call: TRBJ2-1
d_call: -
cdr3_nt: TGCGCCAGCAGCGCAAAATCCGAGTCCAGGGAGCAGTTCTTC
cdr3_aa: CASSAKSESREQFF

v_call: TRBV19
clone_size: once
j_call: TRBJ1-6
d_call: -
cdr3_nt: TGTGCCAGTAACCTTCCGGGGAATTCACCCCTCCACTTT
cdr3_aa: CASNLPGNSPLHF

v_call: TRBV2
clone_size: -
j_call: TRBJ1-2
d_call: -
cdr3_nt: TGTGCCAGCAGTGAAACAGGGACGGATGGCTACACCTTC
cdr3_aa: CASSETGTDGYTF

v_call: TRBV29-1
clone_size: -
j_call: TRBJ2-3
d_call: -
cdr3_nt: TGCAGCGGCCGGAGGAACAAAGGCACAGATACGCAGTATTTT
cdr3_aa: CSGRRNKGTDTQYF